The 3 T cell receptor beta chains in this list originate from one sample, sequenced in a study of molecular identifiers for immune sequencing clone quantification. TCRdb re-called the PCR reads with MiXCR, one entry per CDR3 protein. The sample has about 320,000 distinct CDR3 sequences; 24% are singletons. The sample taken for sequencing was naive CD8+ T cells from blood, with Jurkat cell RNA spiked in. The subset here: FACS-sorted CD8+CD4-CCR7+CD45RA+ naive T cells. The receptors shown here come from a human donor in good health. Some libraries in this study had Jurkat cell RNA spiked in.

The chain employs TRBV7-6 and TRBJ2-3, with 10 bases fitting TRBD2. The CDR3 covers 15 residues. V shed 4 bases and J 6 bases; nucleotides not matched to a gene: 7. From germline, CDR1 is SGHVS and CDR2 FNYEAQ. The CDR3 sequence: CASSSLAGDSDTQYF. The CDR3 DNA reads as TGTGCCAGCAGCTCCCTAGCGGGGGACTCGGATACGCAGTATTTT.

Concerning this clonotype itself: A much larger clone is a single base away; this may be a read error. The chain employs TRBV29-1 and TRBJ2-3, with 8 positions matching TRBD2. V was clipped by 4 bases and J by 3 bases; unmatched bases: 9. The V gene's germline CDR1 is SQVTM and CDR2 ANQGSEA. This CDR3 is 15 amino acids long. As DNA, the CDR3 is TGCAGCGTTGGACCCACGGCTAGCGGGACAGATACGCAGTATTTT. It codes for CSVGPTASGTDTQYF.

This clonotype came up many times. The rearrangement uses TRBV4-1 and TRBJ2-5; TRBD1 is a possible D gene (6 bases). V gave up 4 bases and J gave up 2 bases, with 20 bases separating them. The CDR3 has 17 amino acids. CDR1 is MGHRA and CDR2 is YSYEKL in the germline V gene. The CDR3 loop reads CASSRSTGPNRQETQYF. The CDR3 DNA reads TGCGCCAGCAGCCGATCGACAGGCCCTAATCGACAAGAGACCCAGTACTTC.